This is a list of T cell receptor beta chains from one sample in a study of OX40 agonist ivuxolimab in advanced cancers. Sequenced by immunoSEQ multiplex PCR; TCRdb stores in-frame clones only, minus some. Altogether 60,000 to 75,000 clones are present, over 75% being singletons, with the ten largest covering approximately 4.7%. The sequencing used CD4+ or CD8+ T cells sorted from blood, collected in a trial of the OX40 agonist ivuxolimab. The receptors were gathered from an adult with an advanced solid tumor such as melanoma, head and neck, liver or kidney cancer. Each CDR3 is given with its conserved first and last residue. A D gene is named only where the DNA matches it firmly. A row's size may be missing; if present it is once, few, many or a size class.

v_gene,j_gene,abundance,d_gene,CDR3nt,CDR3aa
TRBV6-1,TRBJ2-7,NA,NA,TGTGCCAGCGGTGAAAGTCGGATGTTCGAGCAGTACTTC,CASGESRMFEQYF
TRBV2,TRBJ1-6,NA,NA,TGTGCCAGCAGTGAAGCGCCGACAGCTTCACCCCTCCACTTT,CASSEAPTASPLHF
TRBV11-1,TRBJ2-3,NA,TRBD2,TGTGCCAGCAGCTTAGAAACTAGCGGGGGGGTTACGTATTTT,CASSLETSGGVTYF
TRBV10-3,TRBJ2-1,NA,TRBD2,TGTGCCATCAGTGAGTCTATGGCGGGGGACAATGAGCAGTTCTTC,CAISESMAGDNEQFF
TRBV4-2,TRBJ1-4,once,NA,TGTGCCAGCAGCCAGGACGACACCGCAACTAATGAAAAACTGTTTTTT,CASSQDDTATNEKLFF
TRBV4-1,TRBJ2-7,NA,TRBD1,TGCGCCAGCAGCCTCCGAATTTATGGGACAGGGTCCCCAAGGGAGCAGTACTTC,CASSLRIYGTGSPREQYF
TRBV28,TRBJ1-2,NA,TRBD1,TGTGCCAGCAGTCAGGGGGCTCGGGGTGGCTACACCTTC,CASSQGARGGYTF
TRBV7-2,TRBJ1-2,NA,NA,TGTGCCAGCAGCTTATCTGGCGAGGGGGTATTAACCTTC,CASSLSGEGVLTF
TRBV14,TRBJ2-1,NA,TRBD2,TGTGCCAGCAGCCTGGCTGTGGGGGGGATCAATGAGCAGTTCTTC,CASSLAVGGINEQFF
TRBV5-4,TRBJ2-7,NA,TRBD2,TGTGCCAGCAGCTTGGGAGGACTAGCGGGACAATACGAGCAGTACTTC,CASSLGGLAGQYEQYF
TRBV11-3,TRBJ2-3,large,NA,TGTGCCAGCAGCAAGGGACTGTTCACAGATACGCAGTATTTT,CASSKGLFTDTQYF
TRBV7-2,TRBJ2-7,NA,TRBD2,TGTGCCAGCAGTACTAGCGGGGGCCCTAGCTCCTACGAGCAGTACTTC,CASSTSGGPSSYEQYF
TRBV11-2,TRBJ2-7,NA,NA,TGTGCCAGCAGCTTACAGGTGTTGCTCGAGCAGTACTTC,CASSLQVLLEQYF
TRBV29-1,TRBJ2-2,NA,NA,TGCAGCGTTGAACGTTCCACCGGGGAGCTGTTTTTT,CSVERSTGELFF
TRBV28,TRBJ2-3,NA,TRBD2,TGTGCCAGCAGTTTGGGGACTAGCGGGACCCGGGATACGCAGTATTTT,CASSLGTSGTRDTQYF
TRBV9,TRBJ1-2,NA,TRBD1,TGTGCCAGCAGCGTAGCGACAGGGGTCAAAACCCCCCCAGATGACTATGGCTACACCTTC,CASSVATGVKTPPDDYGYTF